Following are 23 T cell receptor beta chains from one sample sequenced in a study of blood T cell repertoires in COVID-19. The repertoire was sequenced with immunoSEQ multiplex PCR; TCRdb's copy has only in-frame clones and lacks some. The sample yields under 100,000 clones, around 87% seen once. Sequencing was done on a sample of peripheral blood. The receptors stem from a human donor in a cohort sampled during active COVID-19.

Here the CDR3 reads CASSEALAGRNYGYTF. As DNA, the CDR3 is TGTGCCAGCAGTGAAGCCTTAGCAGGGCGTAACTATGGCTACACCTTC. The V gene is TRBV2, the J gene TRBJ1-2; tentative D call: TRBD1 (5 bases). Germline CDR1 and CDR2: SNHLY and FYNNEI. V was shortened by 0 bases and J by 1 base, with 12 bases between the two germline ends. The CDR3 spans 16 residues.

CDR3 DNA sequence: TGTGCCAGCAGGCTAGCGGGGGGTTCCTCCTACAATGAGCAGTTCTTC. Translated, it gives CASRLAGGSSYNEQFF. This sequence joins TRBV7-2 and TRBJ2-1, with 11 bases matching TRBD2. Unmatched junction bases numbered 4, after V lost 6 bases and J lost 0 bases. The CDR3 is 16 amino acids. The V gene's germline CDR1 is SGHTA and CDR2 FQGNSA.

The chain combines TRBV9 with TRBJ2-3; TRBD1 agrees at 7 bases. CDR1 is SGDLS and CDR2 is YYNGEE in the germline V gene. V shed 1 base and J 4 bases; nucleotides not matched to a gene: 6. The CDR3 extends over 15 amino acids. The chain's CDR3 is CASSVTGAPADTQYF. In nucleotides, the CDR3 is TGTGCCAGCAGCGTAACAGGGGCTCCCGCAGATACGCAGTATTTT.

In its sample, this clone was seen a few times. The gene calls are TRBV6-2 or TRBV6-3 and TRBJ1-2, with 9 bases that match TRBD1. Germline CDR1 MNHEY, CDR2 SVGEGT. CDR3 size: 15 residues. V lost 5 bases to trimming and J lost 4 bases; unmatched junction nucleotides: 8. The CDR3 DNA sequence: TGTGCCAGCAGTCGGGACAGGGTTATACCCTATGGCTACACCTTC. It codes for CASSRDRVIPYGYTF.

This chain joins TRBV28 and TRBJ1-1, with no clear D. Germline V gene lookup returns CDR1 MDHEN and CDR2 SYDVKM. Trimming took 6 bases from V and 0 from J, leaving 8 bases between them. The CDR3 has 13 amino acids. The chain's CDR3 is CASRSPLNTEAFF. The CDR3 region has the DNA TGTGCCAGCAGATCCCCTTTGAACACTGAAGCTTTCTTT.

The chain employs TRBV19 and TRBJ2-7; 9 nucleotides align to TRBD1. V shed 6 bases and J 6 bases; nucleotides not matched to a gene: 6. Germline CDR1 LNHDA, CDR2 SQIVND (reference sequence). The CDR3 runs 13 residues. CDR3 nucleotides: TGTGCCAGTAGCGGACAGGGGATGGGCGAGCAGTACTTC. Protein sequence: CASSGQGMGEQYF. Supplemented by reference TRBV19 and TRBJ2-7, the full variable domain reads DGGITQSPKYLFRKEGQNVTLSCEQNLNHDAMYWYRQDPGQGLRLIYYSQIVNDFQKGDIAEGYSVSREKKESFPLTVTSAQKNPTAFYLCASSGQGMGEQYFGPGTRLTVT.

The DNA of the CDR3 is TGTGCCAGCAGCGATACCGGGACTGTGCAGTACTTC. It translates to CASSDTGTVQYF. The J gene is TRBJ2-7, the V gene TRBV28, with a possible D match to TRBD2 (6 bases). CDR3 length: 12 residues. V was clipped by 6 bases and J by 9 bases, with 15 bases between them. Germline values: CDR1 MDHEN, CDR2 SYDVKM.

The chain uses TRBV9 and TRBJ1-6; D perhaps matches TRBD1 (6 bases). The V gene lost 4 bases and the J gene lost 8 bases, with 16 bases spanning the gap. The CDR3 is 15 amino acids. The V gene's germline CDR1 is SGDLS and CDR2 YYNGEE. The CDR3 sequence is CASSPVGTTDSPLHF. In DNA form, the CDR3 reads TGTGCCAGCAGCCCCGTCGGGACAACTGATTCACCCCTCCACTTT.

The V and J genes are TRBV7-9 and TRBJ2-3, with 8 bases fitting TRBD2. The ends lost 4 bases at V and 5 bases at J; junction bases unmatched: 11. Germline V gene sequence: CDR1 SEHNR, CDR2 FQNEAQ (reference sequence). The CDR3 is 16 amino acids. This CDR3 is CASSSREGPPGDTQYF. As DNA, the CDR3 is TGTGCCAGCAGCTCCCGGGAGGGGCCCCCCGGAGATACGCAGTATTTT.

The chain combines TRBV6-1 with TRBJ2-3; D is uncertain. CDR3 length equals 13 residues. Trimming removed 3 bases from V and 1 base from J, with 5 bases in between. The germline gives CDR1 MNHNS, CDR2 SASEGT. Written as DNA, the CDR3 is TGTGCCAGCAGTGAGGCAGGCACAGATACGCAGTATTTT. Translated, it gives CASSEAGTDTQYF.

This clone was counted between two and nine times. This chain connects TRBV7-2 to TRBJ1-3; maybe TRBD1 (6 bases). Germline lookup yields CDR1 SGHTA and CDR2 FQGNSA. V was trimmed by 4 bases and J by 0 bases, leaving 16 bases between them. This CDR3 is built from 17 residues. The CDR3: CASSSQGVPLSGNTIYF. The CDR3 coding sequence is TGTGCCAGCAGCTCACAGGGAGTCCCACTCTCTGGAAACACCATATATTTT.

This sequence joins TRBV9 and TRBJ2-3; 12 bases agree with TRBD1. The CDR3 has 15 amino acids. V lost 4 bases and J lost 4; bases outside the gene matches: 4. CDR1 and CDR2 from the germline V gene are SGDLS and YYNGEE. CDR3 coding DNA: TGTGCCAGCAGCCCGGGACAGGGGGCGTCAGATACGCAGTATTTT. This codes for CASSPGQGASDTQYF. The entire variable domain, with the rest obtained from reference TRBV9 and TRBJ2-3, is as follows: DSGVTQTPKHLITATGQRVTLRCSPRSGDLSVYWYQQSLDQGLQFLIQYYNGEERAKGNILERFSAQQFPDLHSELNLSSLELGDSALYFCASSPGQGASDTQYFGPGTRLTVL.

This chain connects TRBV6-5 to TRBJ1-2; D unresolved. Trimming removed 7 bases from V and 12 bases from J, with 21 bases in between. Germline CDR1 reads MNHEY; CDR2 reads SVGAGI. This CDR3 has 13 amino acids. The CDR3 DNA is TGTGCCAGCACCTCGGGGATGGCGGGGAGTCACACCTTC. It yields the protein CASTSGMAGSHTF.

The chain couples TRBV9 to TRBJ2-3; 9 bases align to TRBD2. The CDR3 is made up of 18 amino acids. The V and J ends lost 1 base and 6 bases, in that order; junction bases with no gene match: 15. Germline V gives CDR1 SGDLS, CDR2 YYNGEE. CDR3 protein: CASSVNRGGRGGQDTQYF. As DNA, the CDR3 is TGTGCCAGCAGCGTAAACCGCGGCGGGCGGGGGGGCCAGGATACGCAGTATTTT.

The gene calls are TRBV3-1 (or the pseudogene TRBV3-2) and TRBJ2-3; possible D gene TRBD2, 6 bases. Germline V lookup: CDR1 LGHDT, CDR2 YNNKEL (reference sequence). The CDR3 is 16 residues long. V was pared by 4 bases and J by 2 bases, with 16 bases between. DNA of the CDR3: TGTGCCAGCAGCCGGTCGTCGGGACTTACCACAGATACGCAGTATTTT. This translates into CASSRSSGLTTDTQYF.

The gene calls are TRBV19 and TRBJ1-2; TRBD1 is a possible D gene (6 bases). CDR1 is LNHDA, CDR2 SQIVND, per germline (reference sequence). Between the trimmed V and J ends, which lost 3 bases and 0 bases, there was a span of 11 bases. The CDR3 length is 15 residues. CDR3 bases: TGTGCCAGTAGTATGCAAAGGGGGTCTAACTATGGCTACACCTTC. This sequence encodes CASSMQRGSNYGYTF. Complete variable domain (other parts from reference TRBV19 and TRBJ1-2): DGGITQSPKYLFRKEGQNVTLSCEQNLNHDAMYWYRQDPGQGLRLIYYSQIVNDFQKGDIAEGYSVSREKKESFPLTVTSAQKNPTAFYLCASSMQRGSNYGYTFGSGTRLTVV.

The chain employs TRBV29-1 and TRBJ2-7; D is perhaps TRBD2 (6 bases). This CDR3 contains 14 residues. Deletions cut 3 bases from V and 4 bases from J, with 16 bases between. Germline loops: CDR1 SQVTM, CDR2 ANQGSEA. The CDR3 is CSVEFVGLLYEQYF. The DNA of the CDR3 is TGCAGCGTTGAGTTTGTGGGACTCCTTTACGAGCAGTACTTC.

The V call is TRBV27, the J call TRBJ1-4; D possibly corresponds to TRBD1 (5 bases). Germline V gives CDR1 MNHEY, CDR2 SMNVEV (reference sequence). V was clipped by 3 bases and J by 7 bases, with 15 bases between them. This CDR3 comprises 15 residues. In DNA, the CDR3 is TGTGCCAGCAGTTTTAGTGGGGGGAGTACTGAAAAACTGTTTTTT. It translates to CASSFSGGSTEKLFF.

The chain couples TRBV4-3 to TRBJ1-2, with 10 positions matching TRBD1. The CDR3 is made up of 16 amino acids. The germline V gene encodes CDR1 LGHNA and CDR2 YSLEER. The V and J ends lost 2 bases and 7 bases, in that order; junction bases with no gene match: 10. CDR3 nucleotide sequence: TGCGCCAGCAGCCAACGGACAGGGGGGACTCTATTTGGCTACACCTTC. Its translation is CASSQRTGGTLFGYTF.

Here the CDR3 DNA reads TGTGCCAGCAGCCAGCATTCCATAGGGGCCGGGGAGCTGTTTTTT. Residues: CASSQHSIGAGELFF. The chain is built from TRBV3-1 (or the pseudogene TRBV3-2) and TRBJ2-2, with D possibly TRBD1 on 5 matching bases. The V end was cut by 3 bases, the J end by 6 bases, with 14 bases between. Germline assignment: CDR1 LGHDT and CDR2 YNNKEL (reference sequence). The CDR3 extends over 15 amino acids.

This clone was seen a single time. This chain connects TRBV7-3 to TRBJ2-1, with 13 bases matching TRBD2. The V segment lost 3 bases and the J segment 3 bases; nucleotides outside the gene matches: 5. Germline values: CDR1 SGHTA, CDR2 FQGTGA. CDR3 size: 17 residues. The CDR3 bases are TGTGCCAGCAGCTTCAGGACTAGCGGGGGAAACTACAATGAGCAGTTCTTC. Protein sequence: CASSFRTSGGNYNEQFF.

The chain carries TRBV7-8 and TRBJ2-5; 7 positions agree with TRBD1. The germline V gene encodes CDR1 SGHVS and CDR2 FQNEAQ. The CDR3 runs to 14 residues. Trimming removed 5 bases from V and 3 bases from J; junction bases left unmatched: 6. The CDR3 sequence: CASSLHRGEETQYF. Here the CDR3 DNA reads TGTGCCAGCAGCCTACACAGGGGCGAAGAGACCCAGTACTTC.

The chain links TRBV7-9 to TRBJ1-4, with 8 bases lining up with TRBD1. CDR1 and CDR2 from the germline V gene are SEHNR and FQNEAQ (reference sequence). After removal of 5 bases from V and 7 bases from J, the junction contained 9 bases not matched to a gene. There are 15 residues in the CDR3. In DNA form, the CDR3 reads TGTGCCAGCAGCGCGAGACAGGGGACGGGTGAAAAACTGTTTTTT. Amino acids: CASSARQGTGEKLFF.